This T cell receptor (beta chain) was captured in a study of blood T cell repertoires in COVID-19 (dated by TCRdb to 2018 to 2020). Notes on the research overall: Samples from collaborators originated in the United States, Italy and Spain and spanned both the acute and convalescent phases of COVID-19. The material from the prospective study consisted of cDNA or gDNA derived from T cells, B-cell-depleted T cells, or PBMCs. Subjects who had been exposed to COVID-19, were actively infected with it, or had recovered from it provided the deeply sampled blood TCRbeta repertoires that made up the dataset. The repertoires were released in a freely available public database intended as a resource for research on the immune response to SARS-CoV-2. The samples were drawn from the first 160 participants of the ongoing ImmuneRACE study and from 1,254 subjects provided by 6 global collaborators. A de-identified subject ID, COVID-19 status, age in years and sex were almost always included in the sample metadata. Where HLA class I and class II types were available, the types were taken from metadata supplied by the sample provider, not from assay-based typing.

The study at large found these results: Clinical and demographic metadata were provided uncurated, with the amount varying by source and participant.

According to the germline V gene, CDR1 reads SGHVS and CDR2 reads FQNEAQ. Reading from cysteine to phenylalanine, the CDR3 counts 16 amino acids. Of the read, only the CDR3 DNA is kept; its 48 bases are in frame from base 1. Trimming removed 0 bases from V and 4 bases from J, leaving 15 bases between the germline ends. Whole blood was collected in K2EDTA tubes by collaborating institutions according to the institutions' own protocols. Collaborator samples were shipped for TCRbeta analysis as frozen whole blood, isolated PBMCs, or DNA extracted from either sample type. TCRbeta CDR3 regions were amplified from genomic DNA using the immunoSEQ Assay, a bias-controlled multiplex PCR. Turning to the authors' computational methods: The number of nucleated cells in each sample was estimated by amplification of reference gene primers within the assay. Sequence reads were collapsed and filtered to measure the absolute abundance of every unique TCRbeta CDR3 rearrangement. For each sample, productive Simpson clonality was calculated as the square root of Simpson's diversity index over productive rearrangements. TCRdb's version of the immuneACCESS table is confined to in-frame rearrangements and falls short of the full clone set. An unresolved V gene accounts for under half of the shortfall where checked; the remainder is of unknown origin. V, J and clone size were drawn from that table, and D and trimming were deduced from the DNA. This sample is represented by tens of thousands of clones; over 80% of them were singletons. More than 2.5% of the sample is in the top ten clones.

As concerns this clone: Its binding antigen is unknown. No quality values exist for individual bases; no much larger clone is one base distant.

The sequencing sample was made of peripheral blood. The TCR was taken from a man at least 80 years old with active or convalescent COVID-19. Recombination connected TRBV7-8 to TRBJ2-5; matching of 6 bases hints at TRBD1 as the D gene. CDR3 sequence: CASSLAGIGGRETQYF. The DNA sequence follows: TGTGCCAGCAGCTTAGCGGGGATTGGGGGCCGAGAGACCCAGTACTTC.